One and the same sample provided the 30 T cell receptor beta chains below, sequenced in a study of blood T cell repertoires in COVID-19. Sequencing was performed with immunoSEQ multiplex PCR; in TCRdb, only in-frame clones are kept and a portion is missing. The table lists some 190,000 clones, over 70% of them singletons. Sequenced material: peripheral blood. These receptors were obtained from a man aged 60-69 years with acute or convalescent COVID-19.

The chain employs TRBV7-8 and TRBJ1-2, with TRBD1 matching over 7 bases. The CDR3 sequence is 14 residues long. CDR1 and CDR2 from the germline V gene are SGHVS and FQNEAQ. Trimming at V came to 1 base and at J to 6 bases, leaving 5 bases not matched to a gene. CDR3 protein: CASSLGPQGDGYTF. CDR3 bases: TGTGCCAGCAGCTTAGGCCCTCAGGGGGATGGCTACACCTTC.

This clone was counted once. The V and J genes are TRBV5-5 and TRBJ2-3; 9 nucleotides agree with TRBD2. Germline values: CDR1 SGHKS, CDR2 YYEKEE (reference sequence). The CDR3 runs to 16 residues. J was trimmed by 2 bases and V by 0 bases; bases with no gene match: 4. CDR3 protein: CASSLVASGITDTQYF. The CDR3 bases are TGTGCCAGCAGCTTGGTGGCTAGCGGGATCACAGATACGCAGTATTTT. The full variable domain, with the rest looked up from reference TRBV5-5 and TRBJ2-3, is DAGVTQSPTHLIKTRGQQVTLRCSPISGHKSVSWYQQVLGQGPQFIFQYYEKEERGRGNFPDRFSARQFPNYSSELNVNALLLGDSALYLCASSLVASGITDTQYFGPGTRLTVL.

The chain links TRBV29-1 to TRBJ1-1, with TRBD1 as a possible D gene (6 bases). V was clipped by 7 bases and J by 5 bases, with 17 bases between them. This CDR3 has 13 residues. Germline V lookup: CDR1 SQVTM, CDR2 ANQGSEA. The DNA for the CDR3 is TGCAGCGAAAGACAGGTGCGGCGAACTGAAGCTTTCTTT. This translates into CSERQVRRTEAFF. Combining the CDR3 with reference TRBV29-1 and TRBJ1-1 gives the whole variable domain SAVISQKPSRDICQRGTSLTIQCQVDSQVTMMFWYRQQPGQSLTLIATANQGSEATYESGFVIDKFPISRPNLTFSTLTVSNMSPEDSSIYLCSERQVRRTEAFFGQGTRLTVV.

The CDR3 loop is CASSLAGVADNEQFF. DNA of the CDR3: TGTGCCAGCAGCTTAGCGGGGGTAGCGGACAATGAGCAGTTCTTC. V and J are TRBV7-2 and TRBJ2-1; D is perhaps TRBD2 (6 bases). This CDR3 contains 15 residues. The V gene lost 0 bases and the J gene lost 5 bases, with 11 bases spanning the gap. Per the germline V gene, CDR1 is SGHTA and CDR2 is FQGNSA. The full variable domain, its missing parts supplied by reference TRBV7-2 and TRBJ2-1, is GAGVSQSPSNKVTEKGKDVELRCDPISGHTALYWYRQSLGQGLEFLIYFQGNSAPDKSGLPSDRFSAERTGGSVSTLTIQRTQQEDSAVYLCASSLAGVADNEQFFGPGTRLTVL.

The chain combines TRBV3-1 (or the pseudogene TRBV3-2) with TRBJ2-7; D unclear. CDR1 and CDR2 (germline): LGHDT, YNNKEL (reference sequence). The CDR3 length is 13 residues. V gave up 2 bases and J gave up 4 bases, with 9 bases separating them. Here the CDR3 DNA reads TGTGCCAGCAGCCAAATTAGCCCGTACGAGCAGTACTTC. Protein product: CASSQISPYEQYF.

In this sample, this clone turned up once. The rearrangement joins TRBV29-1 to TRBJ2-1, with D unclear. This CDR3 is 10 amino acids long. V was clipped by 6 bases and J by 7 bases, with 7 bases between them. CDR1 is SQVTM and CDR2 is ANQGSEA in the germline V gene. For the CDR3, the DNA is TGCAGCGTAACTAAAAATGAGCAGTTCTTC. This gives the protein CSVTKNEQFF.

The chain carries TRBV21-1 and TRBJ1-5; the DNA was not compared with TRBD1, the D call given in the table. TRBV21-1 is listed as a pseudogene. The CDR3 spans 15 residues. The CDR3 loop reads CASNGTPGGNQPQHF. In DNA form, the CDR3 reads TGTGCCAGCAACGGAACCCCAGGGGGCAATCAGCCCCAGCATTTT.

The chain combines TRBV7-2 with TRBJ2-7, with 10 positions matching TRBD2. V was pared by 5 bases and J by 3 bases, with 13 bases of the junction left unmatched. The CDR3 is 17 amino acids. Looked up from germline, CDR1 is SGHTA and CDR2 is FQGNSA. The CDR3 here is CASSPSSLAGEHYEQYF. CDR3 coding DNA: TGTGCCAGCAGCCCATCTTCCCTAGCGGGGGAGCACTACGAGCAGTACTTC.

The V gene is TRBV6-5, the J gene TRBJ1-5; 8 bases match TRBD1. This CDR3 comprises 15 residues. Germline CDR1 MNHEY, CDR2 SVGAGI. The V segment lost 6 bases and the J segment 4 bases; nucleotides outside the gene matches: 8. The CDR3 loop reads CASSRDRMSNQPQHF. The CDR3, as DNA: TGTGCCAGCAGCCGGGACAGGATGTCTAATCAGCCCCAGCATTTT.

The chain has TRBV28 and TRBJ1-5; D might be TRBD1 (6 bases). This CDR3 region has 15 residues. The V end lost 5 bases, the J end lost 3 bases, and 14 bases lay between the germline ends. The V gene's germline CDR1 is MDHEN and CDR2 SYDVKM. As DNA, the CDR3 is TGTGCCAGCAGTCAGAGGACAGCCTACAATCAGCCCCAGCATTTT. This sequence encodes CASSQRTAYNQPQHF.

The chain couples TRBV7-3 to TRBJ1-4, with a tentative D call TRBD1 (6 bases). V shed 7 bases and J shed 1 base, with 10 bases lying between them. CDR3 size: 14 residues. CDR1 and CDR2 (germline): SGHTA, FQGTGA. CDR3 region: CASTLRGTNEKLFF. CDR3 sequence (DNA): TGTGCCAGCACCCTCAGGGGAACTAATGAAAAACTGTTTTTT.

The gene calls are TRBV6-5 and TRBJ1-4; the D is unclear. The CDR3 covers 15 residues. Per germline, CDR1 MNHEY and CDR2 SVGAGI. Deletions cut 2 bases from V and 0 bases from J, with 7 bases between. The CDR3 here is CASSYLRTTNEKLFF. The CDR3 DNA sequence: TGTGCCAGCAGTTACCTCAGGACAACTAATGAAAAACTGTTTTTT.

This chain joins TRBV27 and TRBJ2-1; TRBD2 is a possible D gene (7 bases). In germline, CDR1 is MNHEY, CDR2 SMNVEV (reference sequence). The CDR3 has 15 residues. V dropped 3 bases and J dropped 2 bases, with 11 bases sitting between them. The CDR3 region has the DNA TGTGCCAGCAGTTTGGAGGGGGGGACCTACAATGAGCAGTTCTTC. It yields the protein CASSLEGGTYNEQFF.

The chain joins TRBV2 to TRBJ1-5, with unresolved D. V gave up 6 bases and J gave up 0 bases, with 9 bases separating them. CDR1 and CDR2 (germline): SNHLY, FYNNEI. The CDR3 sequence is 14 residues long. The CDR3 DNA sequence: TGTGCCAGCAGGTACAGCAATAGCAATCAGCCCCAGCATTTT. Protein: CASRYSNSNQPQHF. Filled out from reference TRBV2 and TRBJ1-5, the complete variable domain reads EPEVTQTPSHQVTQMGQEVILRCVPISNHLYFYWYRQILGQKVEFLVSFYNNEISEKSEIFDDQFSVERPDGSNFTLKIRSTKLEDSAMYFCASRYSNSNQPQHFGDGTRLSIL.

The chain joins TRBV4-1 to TRBJ2-3; TRBD2 aligns across 8 bases. CDR1 MGHRA and CDR2 YSYEKL come from the germline V gene. V lost 3 bases and J lost 3; bases outside the gene matches: 11. This CDR3 contains 17 residues. The CDR3 DNA reads as TGCGCCAGCAGCCATTCTTCAACTAGCGGTTCTACAGATACGCAGTATTTT. This encodes CASSHSSTSGSTDTQYF.

The sample holds a few counts of this clone. The chain employs TRBV19 and TRBJ1-6; TRBD1 matches at 9 bases. V shed 2 bases and J 8 bases; nucleotides not matched to a gene: 1. The CDR3 covers 14 residues. Germline V gene data show CDR1 as LNHDA and CDR2 as SQIVND (reference sequence). The CDR3 region is CASSIRTGDSPLHF. In nucleotides, the CDR3 is TGTGCCAGTAGTATACGGACAGGGGATTCACCCCTCCACTTT.

This chain connects TRBV18 to TRBJ2-7; TRBD1 aligns across 10 bases. CDR1 is KGHSH, CDR2 LQKENI, per germline. V trimming: 3 bases; J trimming: 2 bases; junction bases outside the gene matches: 4. The CDR3 consists of 15 residues. For the CDR3, the DNA is TGTGCCAGCTCACCGACAGGGGGCCTTCCCTACGAGCAGTACTTC. Translation gives CASSPTGGLPYEQYF.

V is TRBV29-1 and J is TRBJ1-2, with D possibly matching TRBD1 (5 bases). Deletions cut 1 base from V and 7 bases from J, with 25 bases between. The CDR3 has 17 amino acids. CDR1 and CDR2 from the germline V gene are SQVTM and ANQGSEA. The CDR3 DNA sequence: TGCAGCGTTGAAGGAGGCCCTAAAATACAGGACGTGGGTGGCTACACCTTC. The encoded protein is CSVEGGPKIQDVGGYTF.

This chain connects TRBV7-9 to TRBJ2-1; possible D gene TRBD2, 6 bases. CDR1 and CDR2 (germline): SEHNR, FQNEAQ (reference sequence). Trimming pared 5 bases from V and 0 bases from J, leaving 20 bases between. This CDR3 is built from 18 residues. CDR3 coding DNA: TGTGCCAGCAGCCGAACCCCCTTGGGGCGGGGCTCCTACAATGAGCAGTTCTTC. This gives the protein CASSRTPLGRGSYNEQFF.

This clone occurred a few times. The V call is TRBV2, the J call TRBJ2-7; TRBD1 matches 12 bases. V shed 7 bases, J shed 0 bases, and the junction held 7 bases outside the gene matches. The CDR3 has 16 residues. Germline V gene sequence: CDR1 SNHLY, CDR2 FYNNEI. The CDR3 loop is CASKFGTGGISYEQYF. As DNA, the CDR3 is TGTGCCAGCAAATTCGGGACAGGGGGCATCTCCTACGAGCAGTACTTC.

V and J are TRBV14 and TRBJ2-7; 7 nucleotides line up with TRBD1. The CDR3 is made up of 12 amino acids. Trimming removed 7 bases from V and 4 bases from J; junction bases left unmatched: 4. Germline V gene sequence: CDR1 SGHDN, CDR2 FVKESK. CDR3 nucleotides: TGTGCCAGCAAGAAACAGGGGTACGAGCAGTACTTC. It codes for CASKKQGYEQYF. The full variable domain, its missing parts supplied by reference TRBV14 and TRBJ2-7, is EAGVTQFPSHSVIEKGQTVTLRCDPISGHDNLYWYRRVMGKEIKFLLHFVKESKQDESGMPNNRFLAERTGGTYSTLKVQPAELEDSGVYFCASKKQGYEQYFGPGTRLTVT.

The V gene is TRBV7-8, the J gene TRBJ1-2; 8 bases are shared with TRBD1. Germline values: CDR1 SGHVS, CDR2 FQNEAQ. The CDR3 has 13 residues. J was trimmed by 5 bases and V by 8 bases; bases with no gene match: 7. CDR3 residues: CASGGQGPYGYTF. DNA for the CDR3: TGTGCCAGCGGCGGACAGGGACCGTATGGCTACACCTTC.

CDR3 in amino acids: CASGLNQGQPQHF. CDR3 sequence (DNA): TGTGCTAGTGGTTTGAATCAGGGACAGCCCCAGCATTTT. This chain connects TRBV12-5 to TRBJ1-5; D may be TRBD1 (5 bases). The length of the CDR3 is 13 residues. Trimming cost V 2 bases and J 7 bases, with 9 bases left between them. Looked up from germline, CDR1 is LGHNT and CDR2 is FRNRAP.

The rearrangement joins TRBV5-4 to TRBJ2-3; TRBD2 matches 15 bases. The CDR3 totals 19 residues. CDR1 is SGHNT and CDR2 is YYREEE in the germline V gene (reference sequence). V dropped 4 bases and J dropped 1; count of bases not matched to a gene: 10. The CDR3 DNA follows: TGTGCCAGCAGCAAGGAATGGACTAGCGGGAGGGTGGGCACAGATACGCAGTATTTT. Its protein is CASSKEWTSGRVGTDTQYF.

The chain recombines TRBV18 with TRBJ1-2; 8 nucleotides line up with TRBD1. Germline values: CDR1 KGHSH, CDR2 LQKENI. CDR3 length: 16 amino acids. V gave up 4 bases and J gave up 6 bases; unmatched junction bases: 13. The CDR3 region has the DNA TGTGCCAGCTCACAGCACCCCCACGGACAGGGCGATGGCTACACCTTC. Translation gives CASSQHPHGQGDGYTF.

The J gene is TRBJ2-6, the V gene TRBV14; tentatively, D is TRBD1 (5 bases). Trimming cost V 4 bases and J 0 bases, with 16 bases left between them. CDR1 SGHDN and CDR2 FVKESK come from the germline V gene. This CDR3 spans 18 amino acids. The DNA for the CDR3 is TGTGCCAGCAGCCGTTTGTGGACAACCGCCTCTGGGGCCAACGTCCTGACTTTC. It encodes CASSRLWTTASGANVLTF.

CDR3 amino acids: CSAWSGGKQYF. The CDR3 DNA is TGCAGTGCTTGGAGCGGGGGCAAGCAGTACTTC. The genes are TRBV20-1 and TRBJ2-7, with 8 bases aligning to TRBD2. This CDR3 has 11 residues. The J segment lost 8 bases and the V segment lost 5 bases, leaving 5 bases of the junction unmatched. Germline V gene lookup returns CDR1 DFQATT and CDR2 SNEGSKA (reference sequence).

V and J are TRBV4-3 and TRBJ2-1; the D is unclear. The CDR3 is 15 amino acids. Trimming took off 1 base at V and 0 bases at J, with 7 bases between the two ends. Germline V gene sequence: CDR1 LGHNA, CDR2 YSLEER. This CDR3 is CASSQGLSSYNEQFF. The CDR3 DNA sequence: TGCGCCAGCAGCCAAGGTCTCAGCTCCTACAATGAGCAGTTCTTC.

This clone was observed a single time. The rearrangement uses TRBV28 and TRBJ2-2, with a weak D call TRBD2 (6 bases). Trimming shortened V by 3 bases and J by 2 bases, and 13 bases separated the two germline ends. Germline CDR1 and CDR2: MDHEN and SYDVKM. This CDR3 spans 16 amino acids. Written as DNA, the CDR3 is TGTGCCAGCAGTTTTTTCCTCGGGAGAAACACCGGGGAGCTGTTTTTT. Its protein is CASSFFLGRNTGELFF.

The CDR3 is CSVTGGGTEAFF. In DNA, the CDR3 is TGCAGCGTTACAGGGGGGGGCACTGAAGCTTTCTTT. The chain uses TRBV29-1 and TRBJ1-1; 8 bases fit TRBD1. Germline V gives CDR1 SQVTM, CDR2 ANQGSEA. With V trimmed by 5 bases and J by 4 bases, 3 bases remained unmatched. The CDR3 loop spans 12 amino acids. Complete variable domain (other parts from reference TRBV29-1 and TRBJ1-1): SAVISQKPSRDICQRGTSLTIQCQVDSQVTMMFWYRQQPGQSLTLIATANQGSEATYESGFVIDKFPISRPNLTFSTLTVSNMSPEDSSIYLCSVTGGGTEAFFGQGTRLTVV.